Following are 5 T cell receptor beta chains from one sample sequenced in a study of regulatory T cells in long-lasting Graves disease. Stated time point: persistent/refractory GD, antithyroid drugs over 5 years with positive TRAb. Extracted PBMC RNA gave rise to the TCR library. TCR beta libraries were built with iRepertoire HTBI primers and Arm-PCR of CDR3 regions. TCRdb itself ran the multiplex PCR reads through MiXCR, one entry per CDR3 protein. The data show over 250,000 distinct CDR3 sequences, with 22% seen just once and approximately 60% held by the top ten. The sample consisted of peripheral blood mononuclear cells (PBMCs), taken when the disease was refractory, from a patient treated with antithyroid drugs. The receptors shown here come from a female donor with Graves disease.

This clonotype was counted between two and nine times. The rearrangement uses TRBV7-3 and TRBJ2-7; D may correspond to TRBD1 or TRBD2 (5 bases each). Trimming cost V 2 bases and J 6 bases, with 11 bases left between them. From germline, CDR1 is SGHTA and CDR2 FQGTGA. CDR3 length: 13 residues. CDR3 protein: CASSLDRGSEQYF. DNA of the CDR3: TGTGCCAGCAGCTTAGATCGGGGCAGCGAGCAGTACTTC.

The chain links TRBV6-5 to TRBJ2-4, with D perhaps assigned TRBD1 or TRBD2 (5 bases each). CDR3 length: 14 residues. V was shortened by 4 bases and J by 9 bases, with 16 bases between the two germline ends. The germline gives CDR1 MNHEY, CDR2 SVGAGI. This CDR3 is CASSFFPGRAIQYF. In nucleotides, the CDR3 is TGTGCCAGCAGTTTTTTCCCAGGGAGAGCCATTCAGTACTTC.

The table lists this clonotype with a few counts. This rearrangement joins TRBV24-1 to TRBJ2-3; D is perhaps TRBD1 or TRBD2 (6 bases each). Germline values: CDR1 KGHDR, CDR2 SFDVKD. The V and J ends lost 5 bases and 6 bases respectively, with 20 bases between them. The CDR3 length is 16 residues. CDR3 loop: CATSGGAPGAVDTQYF. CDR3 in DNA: TGTGCCACCAGTGGCGGGGCTCCGGGGGCAGTGGATACGCAGTATTTT.

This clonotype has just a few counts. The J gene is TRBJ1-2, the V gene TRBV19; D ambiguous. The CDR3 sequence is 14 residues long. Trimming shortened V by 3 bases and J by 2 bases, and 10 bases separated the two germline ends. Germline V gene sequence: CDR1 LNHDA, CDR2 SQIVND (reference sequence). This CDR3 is CASSIDYRNYGYTF. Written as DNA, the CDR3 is TGTGCCAGTAGTATCGACTACCGGAACTATGGCTACACCTTC. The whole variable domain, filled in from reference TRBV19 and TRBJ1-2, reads DGGITQSPKYLFRKEGQNVTLSCEQNLNHDAMYWYRQDPGQGLRLIYYSQIVNDFQKGDIAEGYSVSREKKESFPLTVTSAQKNPTAFYLCASSIDYRNYGYTFGSGTRLTVV.

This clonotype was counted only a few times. The CDR3 spells CASSLSGRNYEQYF. In DNA form, the CDR3 reads TGCGCCAGCAGCCTCAGCGGGAGGAATTACGAGCAGTACTTC. This chain uses TRBV5-1 with TRBJ2-7; 9 positions match TRBD2. CDR3 size: 14 residues. Germline V lookup: CDR1 SGHRS, CDR2 YFSETQ. V lost 4 bases, J lost 4 bases, and 6 bases stayed unmatched. The full variable domain, with the rest looked up from reference TRBV5-1 and TRBJ2-7, is KAGVTQTPRYLIKTRGQQVTLSCSPISGHRSVSWYQQTPGQGLQFLFEYFSETQRNKGNFPGRFSGRQFSNSRSEMNVSTLELGDSALYLCASSLSGRNYEQYFGPGTRLTVT.